These 9 T cell receptor beta chains were sequenced from one sample in a study of T cells in Graves' hyperthyroidism and ophthalmopathy (dated by TCRdb to between 2018 and 2021). The library was obtained by multiplex PCR. The listed sequencing device is Illumina HiSeq 2000. Amplification of TCR beta CDR3 regions was carried out from RNA transcripts. The TCR CDR3 was subjected to a first round of RT-PCR using the HTBI primer set and the Qiagen OneStep RT-PCR kit. Using fastp at Q25 and MiXCR, TCRdb reprocessed the public reads and kept productive beta chains. Each CDR3 protein appears once, grouped with its most common genes and DNA. The sample data list roughly 700,000 distinct CDR3 sequences, and approximately 15% of these were observed just once. The ten largest clonotypes hold 15% to 17% of the sample. The sequencing input was blood. Source of these receptors: a man aged 50 or older with Graves' hyperthyroidism.

The gene calls are TRBV20-1 and TRBJ1-4, with D perhaps TRBD1 (6 bases). V dropped 7 bases and J dropped 7 bases, with 19 bases sitting between them. Germline values: CDR1 DFQATT, CDR2 SNEGSKA (reference sequence). The CDR3 covers 14 residues. The CDR3 region has the DNA TGCAGTGGAACGAACAGGGCCGGGGTTGAAAAACTGTTTTTT. Encoded protein: CSGTNRAGVEKLFF.

This clonotype has at least ten counts. The chain couples TRBV27 to TRBJ1-4, with D possibly being TRBD1 (6 bases). The CDR3 runs to 15 residues. Germline lookup yields CDR1 MNHEY and CDR2 SMNVEV (reference sequence). The V and J ends lost 0 bases and 5 bases respectively, with 10 bases between them. CDR3: CASSLSDSPNEKLFF. The CDR3 DNA reads as TGTGCCAGCAGTTTATCGGACAGCCCAAATGAAAAACTGTTTTTT.

The rearrangement uses TRBV19 and TRBJ2-7; maybe TRBD1 (6 bases). Germline CDR1 reads LNHDA; CDR2 reads SQIVND (reference sequence). The CDR3 is made up of 16 amino acids. The V end was cut by 5 bases, the J end by 2 bases, with 19 bases between. The CDR3: CASSATPSTGAYEQYF. The DNA for the CDR3 is TGTGCCAGTAGTGCTACCCCCTCGACAGGCGCCTACGAGCAGTACTTC.

The chain links TRBV25-1 to TRBJ2-1; 7 nucleotides match TRBD2. With V trimmed by 6 bases and J by 4 bases, 9 bases remained unmatched. Germline V lookup: CDR1 MGHDK, CDR2 SYGVNS. CDR3 length: 15 amino acids. CDR3: CASSEPSGRYNEQFF. CDR3 sequence (DNA): TGTGCCAGCAGCGAGCCTAGCGGAAGGTACAATGAGCAGTTCTTC.

This clonotype was seen repeatedly, ten times or more. The chain couples TRBV10-3 to TRBJ1-5, with 7 bases aligning to TRBD1. This CDR3 is 15 amino acids long. The germline CDR1 and CDR2 sequences are ENHRY and SYGVKD. V lost 4 bases, J lost 4 bases, and 7 bases stayed unmatched. The CDR3 protein is CAISGPGTANQPQHF. The CDR3 DNA reads as TGTGCCATCAGTGGGCCCGGGACAGCGAATCAGCCCCAGCATTTT.

The chain uses TRBV6-2 or TRBV6-3 and TRBJ2-1; possible D gene TRBD2, 7 bases. V lost 9 bases and J lost 5, with 20 bases in between. The CDR3 length is 15 residues. Germline loops: CDR1 MNHEY, CDR2 SVGEGT. In DNA form, the CDR3 reads TGTGCCAGTTCACCAAGGGAGGGGGGGAACAATGAGCAGTTCTTC. Its protein is CASSPREGGNNEQFF.

This clonotype was detected ten times or more. The gene calls are TRBV10-3 and TRBJ2-7; perhaps TRBD2 as D (6 bases). The CDR3 is 15 amino acids. Germline CDR1 reads ENHRY; CDR2 reads SYGVKD. V lost 0 bases and J lost 6, with 15 bases in between. This CDR3 is CAISESSGYIGEQYF. The DNA for the CDR3 is TGTGCCATCAGTGAGTCTAGCGGATATATCGGCGAGCAGTACTTC.

This clonotype occurred a few times. This chain connects TRBV6-2 or TRBV6-3 to TRBJ1-1; D perhaps matches TRBD1 (5 bases). Germline CDR1 reads MNHEY; CDR2 reads SVGEGT. The CDR3 sequence is 16 residues long. The V and J ends lost 8 bases and 4 bases respectively, with 23 bases between them. CDR3 bases: TGTGCCAGCGGATTTCCGGGACCCCGAATGGGCACTGAAGCTTTCTTT. Translating it yields CASGFPGPRMGTEAFF.

This clonotype was counted many times. The V call is TRBV6-1, the J call TRBJ2-2; D is uncertain. CDR1 is MNHNS and CDR2 is SASEGT in the germline V gene. The length of the CDR3 is 15 residues. The V end lost 6 bases, the J end lost 2 bases, and 13 bases lay between the germline ends. CDR3 loop: CASRPWSENTGELFF. CDR3 DNA: TGTGCCAGCAGACCCTGGTCAGAAAACACCGGGGAGCTGTTTTTT.